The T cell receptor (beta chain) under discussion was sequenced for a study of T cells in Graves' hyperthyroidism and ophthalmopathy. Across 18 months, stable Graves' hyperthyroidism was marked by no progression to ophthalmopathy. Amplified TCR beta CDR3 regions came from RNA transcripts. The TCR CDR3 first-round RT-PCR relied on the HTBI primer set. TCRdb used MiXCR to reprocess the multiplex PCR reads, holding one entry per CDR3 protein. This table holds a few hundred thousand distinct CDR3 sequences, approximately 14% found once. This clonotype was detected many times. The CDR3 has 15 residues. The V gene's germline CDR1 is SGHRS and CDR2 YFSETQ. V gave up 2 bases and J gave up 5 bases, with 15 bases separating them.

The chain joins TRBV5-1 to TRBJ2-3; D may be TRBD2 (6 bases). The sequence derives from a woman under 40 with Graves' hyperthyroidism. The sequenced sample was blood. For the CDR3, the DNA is TGCGCCAGCAGCTTTCGGGATCTCGGGGGAGATACGCAGTATTTT. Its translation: CASSFRDLGGDTQYF.